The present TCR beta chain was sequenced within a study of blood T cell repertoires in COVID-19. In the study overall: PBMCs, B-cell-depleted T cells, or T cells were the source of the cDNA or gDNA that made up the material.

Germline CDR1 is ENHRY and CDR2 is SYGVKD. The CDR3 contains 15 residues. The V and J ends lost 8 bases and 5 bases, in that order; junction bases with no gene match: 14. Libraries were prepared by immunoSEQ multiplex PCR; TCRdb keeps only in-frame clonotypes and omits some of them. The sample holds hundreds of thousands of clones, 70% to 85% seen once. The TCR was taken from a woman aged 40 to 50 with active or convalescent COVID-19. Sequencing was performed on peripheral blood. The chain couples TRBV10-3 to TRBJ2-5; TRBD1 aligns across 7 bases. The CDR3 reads CAIGDNQGELETQYF. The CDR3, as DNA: TGTGCCATCGGAGATAATCAGGGGGAACTGGAGACCCAGTACTTC.